These 26 T cell receptor beta chains share one sample of origin, sequenced in a study of cytomegalovirus exposure and HLA in healthy donors. Vbeta (60) and Jbeta (13) primers were used in the PCR. This table comes from immunoSEQ multiplex PCR, and its TCRdb copy is limited to in-frame clones, with some not included. The repertoire holds some 91,000 clones, with over 65% as singletons. Sequencing was performed on PBMCs. The receptors come from a man aged 35 to 55 in good health and CMV-seronegative.

This rearrangement joins TRBV10-1 to TRBJ1-2; 9 bases are shared with TRBD1. CDR3 length: 16 residues. V lost 0 bases, J lost 1 base, and 3 bases stayed unmatched. Germline values: CDR1 WNHNN, CDR2 SYGVQD (reference sequence). The CDR3 DNA follows: TGCGCCAGCAGTGAGTCGACGGACAGGGGTAACTATGGCTACACCTTC. It translates to CASSESTDRGNYGYTF.

V gene TRBV7-9 combines with J gene TRBJ1-4; 8 bases are shared with TRBD1. The junction had 3 bases not matched to a gene; V was cut back by 5 bases and J by 7 bases. This CDR3 is 13 amino acids long. Germline V gene data show CDR1 as SEHNR and CDR2 as FQNEAQ (reference sequence). CDR3 region: CASSQGQGEKLFF. The CDR3 coding sequence is TGTGCCAGCAGCCAAGGACAGGGTGAAAAACTGTTTTTT. Full variable domain (missing parts from reference TRBV7-9 and TRBJ1-4): DTGVSQNPRHKITKRGQNVTFRCDPISEHNRLYWYRQTLGQGPEFLTYFQNEAQLEKSRLLSDRFSAERPKGSFSTLEIQRTEQGDSAMYLCASSQGQGEKLFFGSGTQLSVL.

The chain has TRBV5-1 and TRBJ1-5, with D unresolved. Per the germline V gene, CDR1 is SGHRS and CDR2 is YFSETQ. The CDR3 is 16 residues long. V was shortened by 4 bases and J by 0 bases, with 14 bases between the two germline ends. The CDR3 reads CASSIDGANSNQPQHF. CDR3 in DNA: TGCGCCAGCAGCATAGACGGAGCTAATAGCAATCAGCCCCAGCATTTT.

CDR3 loop: CASMGGRIDKNIQYF. The CDR3 coding sequence is TGTGCCAGTATGGGGGGGCGAATTGACAAAAACATTCAGTACTTC. The chain links TRBV6-1 to TRBJ2-4, with D tentatively TRBD2 (7 bases). Germline V gene lookup returns CDR1 MNHNS and CDR2 SASEGT. CDR3 length: 15 residues. The germline V and J ends were trimmed by 9 bases and 3 bases, with 18 bases remaining between them.

V usage is TRBV18 and J usage is TRBJ2-3, with D perhaps TRBD2 (6 bases). Trimming removed 5 bases from V and 2 bases from J, with 14 bases in between. Germline V gene lookup returns CDR1 KGHSH and CDR2 LQKENI. The CDR3 sequence is 15 residues long. In DNA form, the CDR3 reads TGTGCCAGCTCATCGGGGAGGCCCCCCACAGATACGCAGTATTTT. Residues: CASSSGRPPTDTQYF. Based on the CDR3 plus reference TRBV18 and TRBJ2-3, the full variable domain is NAGVMQNPRHLVRRRGQEARLRCSPMKGHSHVYWYRQLPEEGLKFMVYLQKENIIDESGMPKERFSAEFPKEGPSILRIQQVVRGDSAAYFCASSSGRPPTDTQYFGPGTRLTVL.

The J gene is TRBJ2-7, the V gene TRBV5-1, with 9 bases fitting TRBD2. This CDR3 has 15 residues. After removal of 3 bases from V and 4 bases from J, the junction contained 8 bases not matched to a gene. CDR1 is SGHRS and CDR2 is YFSETQ in the germline V gene. In DNA form, the CDR3 reads TGCGCCAGCAGCTCGTCCGGGACTAGCTGGTACGAGCAGTACTTC. It encodes CASSSSGTSWYEQYF.

The chain is built from TRBV5-1 and TRBJ2-7; maybe TRBD2 (7 bases). Per the germline V gene, CDR1 is SGHRS and CDR2 is YFSETQ. Trimming took 4 bases from V and 5 from J, leaving 19 bases between them. The CDR3 consists of 15 residues. CDR3 bases: TGCGCCAGCAGCCCGGAAGGGGGGGTTTCTCACGAGCAGTACTTC. Protein product: CASSPEGGVSHEQYF.

This clone was detected a few times. The chain links TRBV6-5 to TRBJ2-7; 10 bases agree with TRBD1. CDR1 and CDR2 (germline): MNHEY, SVGAGI. V lost 5 bases and J lost 3; bases outside the gene matches: 4. The CDR3 loop spans 14 amino acids. CDR3 in amino acids: CASSTGTGVYEQYF. DNA for the CDR3: TGTGCCAGCAGTACCGGGACAGGGGTCTACGAGCAGTACTTC.

The rearrangement links TRBV5-6 to TRBJ2-1; TRBD1 matches 7 bases. With 4 bases clipped from V and 4 bases from J, the junction kept 17 bases outside the gene matches. Per the germline V gene, CDR1 is SGHDT and CDR2 is YYEEEE. CDR3 size: 18 residues. The CDR3 loop reads CASSLIGRTGTDYNEQFF. The CDR3 DNA follows: TGTGCCAGCAGCCTAATTGGGCGCACCGGGACAGATTACAATGAGCAGTTCTTC.

The genes are TRBV5-4 and TRBJ2-3, with 8 bases identical to TRBD2. The trim removed 4 bases at V and 1 base at J, leaving 5 bases unmatched. The CDR3 is 15 residues long. The germline V gene has CDR1 SGHNT and CDR2 YYREEE (reference sequence). Here the CDR3 DNA reads TGTGCCAGCAGCGTCGGAGCGGGAGGCACAGATACGCAGTATTTT. It is translated as CASSVGAGGTDTQYF.

The chain carries TRBV5-6 and TRBJ2-7; 13 bases map to TRBD2. Trimming at V came to 2 bases and at J to 3 bases, leaving 2 bases not matched to a gene. Germline CDR1 and CDR2: SGHDT and YYEEEE. The CDR3 is made up of 15 amino acids. CDR3: CASSLRLAGGYEQYF. In DNA, the CDR3 is TGTGCCAGCAGCTTACGACTAGCGGGAGGCTACGAGCAGTACTTC.

Remarks on this clone: A read error may produce the germline difference seen at one junction end. The gene calls are TRBV29-1 and TRBJ2-7; the match to TRBD1 covers 12 bases. CDR3 size: 14 residues. CDR1 is SQVTM, CDR2 ANQGSEA, per germline. In nucleotides, the CDR3 is TGCAGCGTTCGGGCCGGGACAGGGGGCTACGGGCAGTACTTC. Its translation is CSVRAGTGGYGQYF.

The rearrangement links TRBV2 to TRBJ2-5, with 13 positions matching TRBD2. The CDR3 covers 16 residues. With V trimmed by 4 bases and J by 2 bases, 4 bases remained unmatched. Germline V CDR1 and CDR2: SNHLY, FYNNEI. The CDR3 DNA is TGTGCCAGCAGTGTGGAGACTAGCGGGGGGCAAGAGACCCAGTACTTC. Its protein is CASSVETSGGQETQYF.

J is TRBJ1-4 and V is TRBV27, with 9 bases identical to TRBD1. The CDR3 has 18 residues. Germline V CDR1 and CDR2: MNHEY, SMNVEV (reference sequence). Losses at the gene ends were 5 bases for V and 3 bases for J; bases not matched to a gene: 13. The CDR3 sequence is CASSPRRGTGLSNEKLFF. CDR3 nucleotide sequence: TGTGCCAGCAGTCCCCGGCGGGGGACAGGGTTGTCTAATGAAAAACTGTTTTTT.

The V and J genes are TRBV2 and TRBJ2-2, with 11 bases lining up with TRBD1. With V trimmed by 7 bases and J by 4 bases, 5 bases remained unmatched. The germline V gene encodes CDR1 SNHLY and CDR2 FYNNEI. This CDR3 comprises 15 residues. This CDR3 reads CASIPGQGGTGELFF. The CDR3, as DNA: TGTGCCAGCATCCCGGGACAGGGGGGCACCGGGGAGCTGTTTTTT.

The CDR3 DNA reads as TGTGCCAGCAGCTTGGCTTACGGGAGAGCGTCCAGGGATACGCAGTATTTT. Encoded protein: CASSLAYGRASRDTQYF. This chain uses TRBV5-4 with TRBJ2-3, with D possibly being TRBD2 (6 bases). The CDR3 is made up of 17 amino acids. Germline CDR1 is SGHNT and CDR2 is YYREEE (reference sequence). V shed 0 bases and J shed 6 bases, with 20 bases lying between them. The whole variable domain, filled in from reference TRBV5-4 and TRBJ2-3, reads ETGVTQSPTHLIKTRGQQVTLRCSSQSGHNTVSWYQQALGQGPQFIFQYYREEENGRGNFPPRFSGLQFPNYSSELNVNALELDDSALYLCASSLAYGRASRDTQYFGPGTRLTVL.

This clone was seen a single time. The rearrangement uses TRBV5-4 and TRBJ2-3; 10 bases match TRBD2. V lost 1 base and J lost 4; bases outside the gene matches: 6. CDR1 is SGHNT, CDR2 YYREEE, per germline (reference sequence). CDR3 length: 16 residues. CDR3 region: CASSLFSSGGSDTQYF. In DNA form, the CDR3 reads TGTGCCAGCAGCTTGTTTTCTAGCGGGGGCTCAGATACGCAGTATTTT.

The V gene is TRBV29-1, the J gene TRBJ2-1; 7 bases map to TRBD2. The V and J ends lost 7 bases and 9 bases, in that order; junction bases with no gene match: 9. Germline CDR1 and CDR2: SQVTM and ANQGSEA. The CDR3 has 12 residues. The DNA for the CDR3 is TGCAGCGCGTGGCGGGAGCCAGGTGAGCAGTTCTTC. Translating gives CSAWREPGEQFF.

V usage is TRBV6-5 and J usage is TRBJ2-1; 13 bases are shared with TRBD2. CDR1 is MNHEY and CDR2 is SVGAGI in the germline V gene. J lost 5 bases, V lost 8 bases, and 3 bases had no gene match. There are 14 residues in the CDR3. The CDR3 coding sequence is TGTGCCAGCCGGACTAGCGGGGGAGACAATGAGCAGTTCTTC. Translated: CASRTSGGDNEQFF.

The chain couples TRBV14 to TRBJ1-3; D is unclear. V was shortened by 1 base and J by 0 bases, with 7 bases between the two germline ends. CDR1 and CDR2 (germline): SGHDN, FVKESK. The CDR3 is made up of 15 amino acids. The CDR3 loop is CASSQVGSSGNTIYF. CDR3 in DNA: TGTGCCAGCAGCCAAGTCGGTAGCTCTGGAAACACCATATATTTT.

The chain employs TRBV11-3 and TRBJ1-1; D is possibly TRBD1 (5 bases). The CDR3 is made up of 13 amino acids. The V gene lost 4 bases and the J gene lost 1 base, with 7 bases spanning the gap. Germline V gives CDR1 SGHNT, CDR2 YENEEA. Here the CDR3 reads CASSWGGNTEAFF. The CDR3 nucleotides are TGTGCCAGCAGCTGGGGCGGGAACACTGAAGCTTTCTTT.

The CDR3 is CASGLVEGAGDTQYF. CDR3 in DNA: TGTGCTAGTGGTTTGGTAGAGGGGGCTGGAGATACGCAGTATTTT. The chain employs TRBV12-5 and TRBJ2-3; 7 positions match TRBD1. CDR3 length: 15 residues. After removal of 0 bases from V and 5 bases from J, the junction contained 5 bases not matched to a gene. The V gene's germline CDR1 is LGHNT and CDR2 FRNRAP.

Of note for this clone: Other DNA sequences in the sample encode the same CDR3. This chain uses TRBV5-1 with TRBJ1-6; D ambiguous. The CDR3 is 17 amino acids. Trimming cost V 4 bases and J 0 bases, with 14 bases left between them. Germline V CDR1 and CDR2: SGHRS, YFSETQ. The CDR3 loop reads CASSKTDMSSYNSPLHF. As DNA, the CDR3 is TGCGCCAGCAGCAAGACTGATATGAGCTCCTATAATTCACCCCTCCACTTT.

V is TRBV9 and J is TRBJ2-1; maybe TRBD1 (5 bases). The CDR3 consists of 14 residues. Germline lookup yields CDR1 SGDLS and CDR2 YYNGEE. V lost 4 bases to trimming and J lost 6 bases, with 14 bases between them. CDR3: CASSSAVQGNEQFF. The CDR3 DNA reads TGTGCCAGCAGCTCCGCCGTCCAGGGCAATGAGCAGTTCTTC.

The table lists this clone with a count of one. The chain employs TRBV7-2 and TRBJ2-3; 7 bases agree with TRBD1. CDR3 length: 13 amino acids. J was trimmed by 5 bases and V by 5 bases; bases with no gene match: 4. The germline V gene has CDR1 SGHTA and CDR2 FQGNSA. As DNA, the CDR3 is TGTGCCAGCAGCGACAGGGTGGTAGATACGCAGTATTTT. Translation gives CASSDRVVDTQYF.

This rearrangement joins TRBV30 to TRBJ1-1; D gene unclear. The CDR3 is 12 residues long. Trimming stripped 0 bases from V and 8 bases from J, with 10 bases between. Per germline, CDR1 GTSNPN and CDR2 SVGIG (reference sequence). The CDR3 loop reads CAWSVTVSEAFF. As DNA, the CDR3 is TGTGCCTGGAGTGTAACGGTTTCCGAAGCTTTCTTT.